This entry lists 11 T cell receptor beta chains sequenced from one sample in a study of human versus mouse CDR3 diversity and MHC coevolution. Method: immunoSEQ multiplex PCR; TCRdb's copy keeps in-frame clones and lacks some. In the table there are more than 60,000 clones, about 90% of which are singletons. The sequenced material came from naive CD4+ T cells from blood. Subset in this sample: CD45RO-negative CD62L-positive naive CD4 T cells. Receptors originate from a person aged 30-69 years in good health.

The J gene is TRBJ2-3, the V gene TRBV5-1; 7 bases map to TRBD2. The CDR3 runs to 15 residues. The ends lost 4 bases at V and 2 bases at J; junction bases unmatched: 7. Looked up from germline, CDR1 is SGHRS and CDR2 is YFSETQ. For the CDR3, the DNA is TGCGCCAGCAGCCCCGCTCTAGCGGCCACAGATACGCAGTATTTT. Protein sequence: CASSPALAATDTQYF.

V usage is TRBV4-1 and J usage is TRBJ2-5; maybe TRBD1 (6 bases). Germline V lookup: CDR1 MGHRA, CDR2 YSYEKL. The CDR3 covers 14 residues. V lost 5 bases and J 3 bases, leaving 13 bases between the germline ends. CDR3 coding DNA: TGCGCCAGCAGCTCCGGGACAATAAAAGAGACCCAGTACTTC. Protein sequence: CASSSGTIKETQYF.

The chain has TRBV11-2 and TRBJ2-3; a weak D match, TRBD1 (5 bases). The germline gives CDR1 SGHAT, CDR2 FQNNGV. CDR3 length: 15 residues. Trimming removed 5 bases from V and 0 bases from J, with 12 bases in between. This chain's CDR3 is CASSPMAGSTDTQYF. In DNA form, the CDR3 reads TGTGCCAGCAGCCCCATGGCAGGGAGCACAGATACGCAGTATTTT.

The rearrangement uses TRBV4-1 and TRBJ2-7; TRBD2 aligns across 7 bases. V lost 5 bases, J lost 3 bases, and 28 bases stayed unmatched. Per germline, CDR1 MGHRA and CDR2 YSYEKL. This CDR3 is 21 amino acids long. CDR3 nucleotide sequence: TGCGCCAGCAGCTTAGGCGCCGGGGGGTTGTCTGCGGCCCGCGGGAGCTACGAGCAGTACTTC. It encodes CASSLGAGGLSAARGSYEQYF.

The chain links TRBV7-9 to TRBJ2-5; 9 bases are shared with TRBD2. The CDR3 spans 15 residues. The germline gives CDR1 SEHNR, CDR2 FQNEAQ (reference sequence). The ends lost 5 bases at V and 4 bases at J; junction bases unmatched: 8. CDR3 loop: CASSPRGGLGETQYF. The CDR3 DNA follows: TGTGCCAGCAGCCCGCGGGGGGGCCTTGGAGAGACCCAGTACTTC.

The chain carries TRBV7-9 and TRBJ2-3; perhaps TRBD2 as D (6 bases). Trimming cost V 2 bases and J 9 bases, with 6 bases left between them. Germline assignment: CDR1 SEHNR and CDR2 FQNEAQ (reference sequence). This CDR3 contains 11 residues. This chain's CDR3 is CASSLSGTQYF. CDR3 bases: TGTGCCAGCAGCTTAAGCGGGACGCAGTATTTT. Full variable domain (rest looked up from reference TRBV7-9 and TRBJ2-3): DTGVSQNPRHKITKRGQNVTFRCDPISEHNRLYWYRQTLGQGPEFLTYFQNEAQLEKSRLLSDRFSAERPKGSFSTLEIQRTEQGDSAMYLCASSLSGTQYFGPGTRLTVL.

The rearrangement joins TRBV6-1 to TRBJ1-5; D is uncertain. In germline, CDR1 is MNHNS, CDR2 SASEGT. The CDR3 sequence is 13 residues long. Between the trimmed V and J ends, which lost 3 bases and 6 bases, there was a span of 9 bases. The CDR3 DNA reads TGTGCCAGCAGTGACAGGCGGGGTCAGCCCCAGCATTTT. Translated, it gives CASSDRRGQPQHF.

The CDR3 loop is CASSLTQGSEAFF. The CDR3 bases are TGCGCCAGCAGCTTGACCCAGGGTAGTGAAGCTTTCTTT. This sequence joins TRBV5-1 and TRBJ1-1; tentative D call: TRBD1 (5 bases). The CDR3 runs 13 residues. Germline CDR1 reads SGHRS; CDR2 reads YFSETQ. Trimming pared 1 base from V and 7 bases from J, leaving 11 bases between.

The chain recombines TRBV11-2 with TRBJ2-3; no firm D call. The CDR3 sequence is 14 residues long. In germline, CDR1 is SGHAT, CDR2 FQNNGV. Between the trimmed V and J ends, which lost 3 bases and 6 bases, there was a span of 13 bases. CDR3 loop: CASSFWLRPDTQYF. Written as DNA, the CDR3 is TGTGCCAGCAGCTTTTGGCTCAGGCCCGATACGCAGTATTTT.

J is TRBJ1-3 and V is TRBV10-3, with 9 nucleotides matching TRBD1. The CDR3 length is 14 residues. Germline V gene lookup returns CDR1 ENHRY and CDR2 SYGVKD. Trimming took 10 bases from V and 4 from J; bases not matched to a gene: 8. The CDR3 reads CATGDREQGNTIYF. The CDR3 nucleotides read TGTGCCACAGGGGACAGGGAGCAGGGAAACACCATATATTTT.

The V call is TRBV6-1, the J call TRBJ1-5; D call uncertain. The CDR3 totals 17 residues. The V gene lost 0 bases and the J gene lost 9 bases, with 21 bases spanning the gap. Germline CDR1 and CDR2: MNHNS and SASEGT. The CDR3 spells CASSEAKPGISLGPQHF. CDR3 DNA: TGTGCCAGCAGTGAAGCCAAGCCGGGGATCTCTCTGGGGCCCCAGCATTTT.